These 11 T cell receptor beta chains were all obtained from the same sample, sequenced in a study of T cells in narcolepsy. The data were produced by immunoSEQ multiplex PCR, yet TCRdb's version contains in-frame clones alone and is incomplete. The profile covers 20,000 to 25,000 clones, with about 81% appearing a single time and approximately 3.9% taken by the ten largest. The sample comprised memory (CD45RA-) CD4+ T cells from blood. The receptors originated from a human donor in good health.

The rearrangement uses TRBV6-1 and TRBJ2-2; no clear D. Germline CDR1 and CDR2: MNHNS and SASEGT. V lost 3 bases to trimming and J lost 7 bases, with 9 bases between them. This CDR3 has 13 residues. The CDR3 protein is CASSDIYRGELFF. In DNA, the CDR3 is TGTGCCAGCAGTGATATTTACCGCGGGGAGCTGTTTTTT.

Here the CDR3 reads CASSSGTGGAETQYF. Here the CDR3 DNA reads TGTGCCAGCAGTTCGGGGACAGGGGGGGCGGAGACCCAGTACTTC. The V call is TRBV27, the J call TRBJ2-5; 11 bases match TRBD1. This CDR3 is built from 15 residues. J was trimmed by 5 bases and V by 4 bases; bases with no gene match: 6. The germline V gene has CDR1 MNHEY and CDR2 SMNVEV (reference sequence).

V usage is TRBV5-4 and J usage is TRBJ2-5; D uncertain. CDR1 SGHNT and CDR2 YYREEE come from the germline V gene (reference sequence). This CDR3 region has 12 residues. The germline V and J ends were trimmed by 2 bases and 5 bases, with 7 bases remaining between them. The CDR3 DNA reads TGTGCCAGCAGCTTTGGGCGGGAGACCCAGTACTTC. It codes for CASSFGRETQYF.

This clone was picked up one time. The genes are TRBV29-1 and TRBJ2-1; weak D call: TRBD2 (5 bases). Germline CDR1 is SQVTM and CDR2 is ANQGSEA. V shed 2 bases and J shed 1 base, with 9 bases lying between them. This CDR3 comprises 14 residues. The CDR3 protein is CSVERTESYNEQFF. The CDR3 DNA reads TGCAGCGTTGAAAGGACTGAATCCTACAATGAGCAGTTCTTC.

V gene TRBV18 combines with J gene TRBJ1-1; no firm D call. Trimming took 5 bases from V and 0 from J, leaving 13 bases between them. The CDR3 covers 15 residues. Germline CDR1 and CDR2: KGHSH and LQKENI. The CDR3 here is CASSSNGVLNTEAFF. CDR3 DNA: TGTGCCAGCTCATCAAATGGGGTCCTGAACACTGAAGCTTTCTTT.

The gene calls are TRBV10-3 and TRBJ1-3; D gene uncertain. V lost 3 bases and J lost 0, with 9 bases in between. CDR1 and CDR2 (germline): ENHRY, SYGVKD. CDR3 size: 15 residues. CDR3 residues: CAISDTGISGNTIYF. In DNA, the CDR3 is TGTGCCATCAGTGATACGGGGATCTCTGGAAACACCATATATTTT.

The chain carries TRBV5-1 and TRBJ2-5; maybe TRBD1 (5 bases). Per the germline V gene, CDR1 is SGHRS and CDR2 is YFSETQ. The CDR3 spans 15 residues. Trimming took off 0 bases at V and 4 bases at J, with 13 bases between the two ends. The CDR3 sequence: CASSLESGSRETQYF. CDR3 nucleotide sequence: TGCGCCAGCAGCTTGGAGTCAGGGTCGAGAGAGACCCAGTACTTC.

This chain connects TRBV5-1 to TRBJ1-2; 9 bases align to TRBD1. Germline loops: CDR1 SGHRS, CDR2 YFSETQ. Losses at the gene ends were 4 bases for V and 8 bases for J; bases not matched to a gene: 12. This CDR3 has 15 amino acids. CDR3 nucleotide sequence: TGCGCCAGCAGCGTCGATACAGGGGGCTTTGGAGGCTACACCTTC. This codes for CASSVDTGGFGGYTF.

This clone was seen just once. The chain uses TRBV7-2 and TRBJ2-1, with a possible D match to TRBD2 (6 bases). The V and J ends lost 0 bases and 8 bases respectively, with 14 bases between them. CDR1 and CDR2 from the germline V gene are SGHTA and FQGNSA. The CDR3 is made up of 15 amino acids. CDR3 sequence reads: CASSLASRGVYEQFF. The CDR3 coding sequence is TGTGCCAGCAGCTTAGCTTCGCGGGGTGTGTATGAGCAGTTCTTC.

The chain links TRBV10-2 to TRBJ1-4, with D perhaps TRBD1 (5 bases). Germline V lookup: CDR1 WSHSY, CDR2 SAAADI. This CDR3 spans 15 amino acids. The germline V and J ends were trimmed by 7 bases and 0 bases, with 12 bases remaining between them. The CDR3 sequence: CASTWDLATNEKLFF. CDR3 bases: TGCGCCAGCACGTGGGACCTAGCAACTAATGAAAAACTGTTTTTT.

V usage is TRBV18 and J usage is TRBJ2-1; D might be TRBD2 (7 bases). V shed 0 bases and J shed 8 bases, with 14 bases lying between them. Looked up from germline, CDR1 is KGHSH and CDR2 is LQKENI. The CDR3 loop spans 15 amino acids. In nucleotides, the CDR3 is TGTGCCAGCTCACCACCGGGGGGGGGCGTTGATGAGCAGTTCTTC. This encodes CASSPPGGGVDEQFF.